Following are 22 T cell receptor beta chains from one sample sequenced in a study of cytomegalovirus exposure and HLA in healthy donors. PCR primers comprised 60 Vbeta and 13 Jbeta primers. Data came from immunoSEQ multiplex PCR; TCRdb stores just in-frame clones and leaves some out. This sample has just over 150,000 clones, with more than 75% found just once. Material for sequencing was PBMCs. The origin of the receptors is a woman aged 18-29 years in good health and CMV-seronegative.

The chain couples TRBV28 to TRBJ2-2; D is ambiguous. The CDR3 extends over 15 amino acids. Germline V gives CDR1 MDHEN, CDR2 SYDVKM. V was pared by 1 base and J by 1 base, with 7 bases between. CDR3: CASSLSPGNTGELFF. DNA of the CDR3: TGTGCCAGCAGTTTATCTCCGGGGAACACCGGGGAGCTGTTTTTT.

The genes are TRBV6-5 and TRBJ1-5; 7 bases are a match to TRBD1. Losses at the gene ends were 7 bases for V and 0 bases for J; bases not matched to a gene: 3. The germline V gene encodes CDR1 MNHEY and CDR2 SVGAGI. The CDR3 is made up of 14 amino acids. The CDR3 DNA reads TGTGCCAGCAAAACAGGGGATAGCAATCAGCCCCAGCATTTT. This translates into CASKTGDSNQPQHF.

This clone has more than one count but fewer than ten. This chain connects TRBV18 to TRBJ1-1; no firm D call. Looked up from germline, CDR1 is KGHSH and CDR2 is LQKENI. The germline V and J ends were trimmed by 5 bases and 2 bases, with 12 bases remaining between them. The CDR3 runs to 14 residues. For the CDR3, the DNA is TGTGCCAGCTCATCACGGACGGGAAACACTGAAGCTTTCTTT. It is translated as CASSSRTGNTEAFF.

This rearrangement joins TRBV29-1 to TRBJ1-2; TRBD1 is a possible D gene (6 bases). Trimming took off 2 bases at V and 6 bases at J, with 19 bases between the two ends. The CDR3 length is 15 residues. The V gene's germline CDR1 is SQVTM and CDR2 ANQGSEA. The CDR3 here is CSVEFRGGRGDGYTF. In nucleotides, the CDR3 is TGCAGCGTTGAATTTAGGGGGGGGCGAGGCGATGGCTACACCTTC. The full variable domain, its missing parts supplied by reference TRBV29-1 and TRBJ1-2, is SAVISQKPSRDICQRGTSLTIQCQVDSQVTMMFWYRQQPGQSLTLIATANQGSEATYESGFVIDKFPISRPNLTFSTLTVSNMSPEDSSIYLCSVEFRGGRGDGYTFGSGTRLTVV.

The rearrangement links TRBV18 to TRBJ2-5; D not resolved. The CDR3 is 14 residues long. The germline V gene encodes CDR1 KGHSH and CDR2 LQKENI. Trimming left V 3 bases short and J 5 bases short, with 13 bases between. CDR3 sequence reads: CASSPNTEPETQYF. DNA for the CDR3: TGTGCCAGCTCACCCAACACAGAGCCGGAGACCCAGTACTTC.

DNA of the CDR3: TGTGCCTGGAGTTCTGGAATCGGGGAGCAGTACTTC. Protein sequence: CAWSSGIGEQYF. The chain is built from TRBV30 and TRBJ2-7; D unclear. CDR3 length: 12 residues. CDR1 and CDR2 from the germline V gene are GTSNPN and SVGIG (reference sequence). The germline V and J ends were trimmed by 2 bases and 7 bases, with 12 bases remaining between them.

The chain employs TRBV7-9 and TRBJ2-1; 9 bases match TRBD2. The CDR3 has 15 amino acids. In germline, CDR1 is SEHNR, CDR2 FQNEAQ (reference sequence). V gave up 3 bases and J gave up 10 bases; unmatched junction bases: 10. Here the CDR3 reads CASSLFGLAGKEQFF. As DNA, the CDR3 is TGTGCCAGCAGCTTGTTCGGGCTAGCGGGGAAAGAGCAGTTCTTC.

The chain couples TRBV6-5 to TRBJ2-3; 7 nucleotides agree with TRBD2. The CDR3 loop spans 12 amino acids. V shed 6 bases, J shed 11 bases, and the junction held 8 bases outside the gene matches. CDR1 and CDR2 (germline): MNHEY, SVGAGI. The CDR3 sequence: CASSRGDLGQYF. The DNA for the CDR3 is TGTGCCAGCAGCCGGGGGGACCTCGGGCAGTATTTT.

In this sample, this clone turned up a few times. Written as DNA, the CDR3 is TGTGCCAGCAGCGAACGGGGACTAGCGGGGGCCGCGTACGAGCAGTACTTC. It is translated as CASSERGLAGAAYEQYF. The rearrangement uses TRBV7-2 and TRBJ2-7, with TRBD2 matching 14 bases. CDR3 size: 17 residues. After removal of 5 bases from V and 4 bases from J, the junction contained 10 bases not matched to a gene. The V gene's germline CDR1 is SGHTA and CDR2 FQGNSA. The complete variable domain, with remaining parts taken from reference TRBV7-2 and TRBJ2-7, reads GAGVSQSPSNKVTEKGKDVELRCDPISGHTALYWYRQSLGQGLEFLIYFQGNSAPDKSGLPSDRFSAERTGGSVSTLTIQRTQQEDSAVYLCASSERGLAGAAYEQYFGPGTRLTVT.

The rearrangement uses TRBV18 and TRBJ2-7; tentative D call: TRBD2 (5 bases). The CDR3 totals 15 residues. V was trimmed by 3 bases and J by 3 bases, leaving 15 bases between them. CDR1 and CDR2 (germline): KGHSH, LQKENI. The CDR3 bases are TGTGCCAGCTCACCCCCGGGTTTCGGAGGCTACGAGCAGTACTTC. Translation gives CASSPPGFGGYEQYF.

The J gene is TRBJ2-3, the V gene TRBV27; 10 bases fit TRBD2. The trim removed 6 bases at V and 4 bases at J, leaving 4 bases unmatched. The CDR3 has 14 residues. Germline lookup yields CDR1 MNHEY and CDR2 SMNVEV (reference sequence). CDR3 protein: CASSRAGGPDTQYF. Written as DNA, the CDR3 is TGTGCCAGCAGCCGAGCGGGAGGGCCAGATACGCAGTATTTT.

This clone appeared a few times. CDR3 region: CASSIVRFSGNTIYF. CDR3 DNA sequence: TGTGCCAGTAGTATAGTGCGGTTCTCTGGAAACACCATATATTTT. This sequence joins TRBV19 and TRBJ1-3; unclear D gene. CDR3 length equals 15 residues. Trimming left V 1 base short and J 0 bases short, with 7 bases between. Per germline, CDR1 LNHDA and CDR2 SQIVND (reference sequence).

CDR3 loop: CASSPDLGRGRGSPLHF. The CDR3 DNA sequence: TGTGCCAGCAGTCCCGACCTTGGTAGGGGGCGCGGGTCACCCCTCCACTTT. The chain has TRBV2 and TRBJ1-6; 7 bases match TRBD1. With 5 bases clipped from V and 10 bases from J, the junction kept 17 bases outside the gene matches. The CDR3 spans 17 residues. The germline CDR1 and CDR2 sequences are SNHLY and FYNNEI.

The rearrangement links TRBV9 to TRBJ2-7, with 8 bases aligning to TRBD1. J lost 1 base, V lost 2 bases, and 8 bases had no gene match. This CDR3 contains 16 residues. CDR1 and CDR2 (germline): SGDLS, YYNGEE. CDR3: CASSVATGVASYEQYF. The CDR3 region has the DNA TGTGCCAGCAGCGTCGCGACAGGGGTTGCTTCCTACGAGCAGTACTTC.

This chain joins TRBV27 and TRBJ2-3; 14 nucleotides line up with TRBD2. Germline CDR1 MNHEY, CDR2 SMNVEV (reference sequence). The CDR3 consists of 18 residues. V shed 6 bases and J 0 bases; nucleotides not matched to a gene: 8. This CDR3 reads CASSSGTSGRTSTDTQYF. The CDR3 DNA sequence: TGTGCCAGCAGCTCCGGGACTAGCGGGAGAACTAGCACAGATACGCAGTATTTT.

This chain connects TRBV30 to TRBJ1-5, with D perhaps matching TRBD1 (6 bases). The V end lost 4 bases, the J end lost 4 bases, and 11 bases lay between the germline ends. This CDR3 is built from 13 residues. The germline V gene encodes CDR1 GTSNPN and CDR2 SVGIG (reference sequence). This chain's CDR3 is CAWTDRSNQPQHF. In nucleotides, the CDR3 is TGTGCCTGGACCGACAGGAGTAATCAGCCCCAGCATTTT.

The chain is built from TRBV7-8 and TRBJ2-1, with 8 bases identical to TRBD2. The CDR3 extends over 16 amino acids. CDR1 SGHVS and CDR2 FQNEAQ come from the germline V gene. V shed 8 bases, J shed 7 bases, and the junction held 16 bases outside the gene matches. The CDR3 nucleotides are TGTGCCAGCGGCGACTTCGGGGGAGGCGGGAGGAATGAGCAGTTCTTC. Its protein product is CASGDFGGGGRNEQFF.

The chain recombines TRBV19 with TRBJ1-5; tentative D call: TRBD1 (6 bases). The CDR3 runs to 16 residues. V shed 2 bases and J shed 0 bases, with 11 bases lying between them. Germline V gene sequence: CDR1 LNHDA, CDR2 SQIVND (reference sequence). The CDR3 sequence is CASSIMAGVSNQPQHF. In DNA form, the CDR3 reads TGTGCCAGTAGTATAATGGCAGGGGTTAGCAATCAGCCCCAGCATTTT.

V gene TRBV5-1 combines with J gene TRBJ2-7, with 10 bases matching TRBD1. Per the germline V gene, CDR1 is SGHRS and CDR2 is YFSETQ. V shed 4 bases, J shed 6 bases, and the junction held 16 bases outside the gene matches. CDR3 length: 17 amino acids. The CDR3, as DNA: TGCGCCAGCAGCCCGGGACAGGGGAGTCCTAAATGGGGCGAGCAGTACTTC. Its protein is CASSPGQGSPKWGEQYF.

V is TRBV4-2 and J is TRBJ1-3; no firm D call. The CDR3 covers 20 residues. Germline-derived CDR1 and CDR2 are LGHNA and YNFKEQ. V was shortened by 0 bases and J by 0 bases, with 21 bases between the two germline ends. Here the CDR3 DNA reads TGTGCCAGCAGCCAAGACTTAGGTTCGGCAGCGAGGATCTCTGGAAACACCATATATTTT. Translation: CASSQDLGSAARISGNTIYF.

The V gene is TRBV7-2, the J gene TRBJ2-3; D may be TRBD2 (5 bases). Trimming left V 6 bases short and J 4 bases short, with 11 bases between. CDR3 length: 13 residues. Germline V gene data show CDR1 as SGHTA and CDR2 as FQGNSA. The CDR3 DNA reads as TGTGCCAGCAGGATAGGAGGAGCAGATACGCAGTATTTT. It translates to CASRIGGADTQYF.

The V and J genes are TRBV30 and TRBJ1-1; no reliable D call. The V gene lost 2 bases and the J gene lost 1 base, with 8 bases spanning the gap. The CDR3 consists of 13 residues. Germline CDR1 and CDR2: GTSNPN and SVGIG (reference sequence). CDR3 coding DNA: TGTGCCTGGAGTTACGGCGGGAACACTGAAGCTTTCTTT. Residues: CAWSYGGNTEAFF.